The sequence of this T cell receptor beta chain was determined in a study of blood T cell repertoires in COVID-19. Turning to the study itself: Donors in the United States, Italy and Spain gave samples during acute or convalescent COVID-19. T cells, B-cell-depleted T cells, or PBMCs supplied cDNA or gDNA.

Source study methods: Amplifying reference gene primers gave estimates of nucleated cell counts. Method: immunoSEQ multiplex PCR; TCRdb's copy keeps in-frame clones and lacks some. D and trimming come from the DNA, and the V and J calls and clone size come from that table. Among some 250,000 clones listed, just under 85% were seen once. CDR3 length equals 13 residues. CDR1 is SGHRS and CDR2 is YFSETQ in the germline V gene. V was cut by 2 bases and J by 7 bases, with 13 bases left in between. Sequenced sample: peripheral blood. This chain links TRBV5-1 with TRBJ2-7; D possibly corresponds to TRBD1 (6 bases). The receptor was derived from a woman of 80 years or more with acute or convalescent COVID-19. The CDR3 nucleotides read TGCGCCAGCAGCTTCTACAGGGATGGAGAGCAGTACTTC. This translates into CASSFYRDGEQYF.